This T cell receptor beta chain was sequenced in a study of T-cell reconstitution after alpha-beta-depleted transplantation in children. Germline V lookup: CDR1 DFQATT, CDR2 SNEGSKA (reference sequence). The CDR3 loop spans 12 amino acids. Trimming cost V 5 bases and J 6 bases; bases outside gene matches: 1. This clonotype was seen ten or more times. Researchers prepared the TCRbeta library using unique molecular identifiers, the study reports. MiXCR, applied by TCRdb to the PCR reads, yields one record per CDR3 protein. Of approximately 640,000 distinct CDR3 sequences in the sample, roughly 15% were seen once.

The gene calls are TRBV20-1 and TRBJ2-2, with 9 bases that match TRBD2. The specimen was PBMCs from the stem cell graft donor, collected from the stem cell graft. The sequence was obtained from a human donor who donated a stem cell graft to a child with acute myeloid leukemia. Here the CDR3 reads CSAWTSAGELFF. The CDR3 DNA reads as TGCAGTGCTTGGACTAGCGCCGGGGAGCTGTTTTTT.